This TCR beta chain was recorded in a study of cytotoxic CD8 clonotypes in ibrutinib-treated CLL. Study observations and caveats: At progression, clonality fell back toward baseline after rising at ibrutinib response. Clonality at baseline surpassed age-matched healthy donors and tracked circulating CD8+ T-cell counts.

Turning to this clone: Its antigen is undetermined.

Trimming removed 6 bases at V and 6 bases at J, with 15 bases between. Germline V CDR1 and CDR2: MNHNY, SVGAGI (reference sequence). This CDR3 spans 13 amino acids. TCRdb keeps only in-frame clones here, not all; method: immunoSEQ multiplex PCR. This repertoire shows approximately 140,000 clones, approximately 89% found once; its top ten account for 11%. The TCR comes from a human donor with chronic lymphocytic leukemia. This rearrangement joins TRBV6-6 to TRBJ2-7; tentative D call: TRBD1 (6 bases). The specimen was PBMCs, collected after 12 months of ibrutinib treatment. CDR3 in amino acids: CASSHLTGTEQYF. The CDR3 nucleotides are TGTGCCAGCAGCCACCTCACAGGGACCGAGCAGTACTTC.